The 2 T cell receptor beta chains below all came from one sample that was sequenced in a study of shared clonotypes between healthy human individuals. Sequencing used immunoSEQ multiplex PCR; TCRdb keeps in-frame clones, though not all of them. The sample has about 600,000 clones, approximately 97% seen once; the top ten hold less than 0.065%. The sample taken for sequencing was naive CD4+ T cells sorted from blood. Subset in this sample: CD45RA+ positively selected. These receptors were taken from a woman aged 25 to 45 in good health.

The chain couples TRBV30 to TRBJ1-5; D is perhaps TRBD1 (6 bases). V was cut by 2 bases and J by 5 bases, with 16 bases left in between. The CDR3 loop spans 15 amino acids. Germline CDR1 is GTSNPN and CDR2 is SVGIG (reference sequence). The CDR3 is CAWSFGTPKDQPQHF. CDR3 sequence (DNA): TGTGCCTGGAGTTTCGGGACACCTAAAGATCAGCCCCAGCATTTT.

The CDR3 nucleotides read TGTGCCAGCAGCTATAGCGGGAGGGGTAAGAACAATGAGCAGTTCTTC. Its protein is CASSYSGRGKNNEQFF. This chain uses TRBV5-6 with TRBJ2-1; 11 positions agree with TRBD2. The V segment lost 3 bases and the J segment 5 bases; nucleotides outside the gene matches: 7. This CDR3 comprises 16 residues. Germline assignment: CDR1 SGHDT and CDR2 YYEEEE. Full variable domain (remainder filled in from reference TRBV5-6 and TRBJ2-1): DAGVTQSPTHLIKTRGQQVTLRCSPKSGHDTVSWYQQALGQGPQFIFQYYEEEERQRGNFPDRFSGHQFPNYSSELNVNALLLGDSALYLCASSYSGRGKNNEQFFGPGTRLTVL.